A selection of T cell receptor beta chains follows, all from one sample in a study of blood T cell repertoires in COVID-19. Sequencing was performed with immunoSEQ multiplex PCR; in TCRdb, only in-frame clones are kept and a portion is missing. This sample has around 130,000 clones, with 90% found just once. The sample taken for sequencing was peripheral blood. These TCRs come from a man in his sixties with COVID-19, enrolled during active disease. Each CDR3 is given with its conserved first and last residue. The D gene is left open where the match is weak. Clone size is given for some rows only: seen once, a few or many times, or a class if the clone is expanded.

V	D	J	size	CDR3	DNA
TRBV30	TRBD1	TRBJ1-4	.	CAWSTPGQGKEKLFF	TGTGCCTGGAGTACCCCGGGACAGGGAAAAGAAAAACTGTTTTTT
TRBV28	TRBD1	TRBJ1-1	.	CASSLTGGASAEAFF	TGTGCCAGCAGTTTGACAGGGGGCGCGTCGGCTGAAGCTTTCTTT
TRBV12-3/TRBV12-4	TRBD1	TRBJ1-5	.	CASSVGQGQPQHF	TGTGCCAGCAGTGTGGGACAGGGACAGCCCCAGCATTTT
TRBV4-3	.	TRBJ1-4	.	CASSQQRGGNEKLFF	TGCGCCAGCAGCCAACAGCGGGGAGGAAATGAAAAACTGTTTTTT
TRBV18	.	TRBJ1-3	.	CASSPKPVPSSGNTIYF	TGTGCCAGCTCACCAAAACCAGTTCCTAGCTCTGGAAACACCATATATTTT
TRBV6-2/TRBV6-3	.	TRBJ2-3	.	CASSYALRAVGTDTQYF	TGTGCCAGCAGTTACGCCTTGAGGGCGGTTGGCACAGATACGCAGTATTTT
TRBV25-1	.	TRBJ1-2	.	CASSEGANYGYTF	TGTGCCAGCAGTGAAGGGGCGAACTATGGCTACACCTTC
TRBV21-1	.	TRBJ2-7	.	CASSKASLAGTYEQYF	TGTGCCAGCAGCAAAGCGTCCCTAGCGGGGACCTACGAGCAGTACTTC
TRBV7-3	.	TRBJ1-6	.	CASSLKRSSYNSPLHF	TGTGCCAGCAGTTTAAAGAGGAGCTCCTATAATTCACCCCTCCACTTT
TRBV5-1	.	TRBJ2-3	.	CASSLADSTDTQYF	TGCGCCAGCAGCTTGGCAGATAGCACAGATACGCAGTATTTT
TRBV5-5	.	TRBJ1-5	.	CASSLQGGNQPQHF	TGTGCCAGCAGCTTACAAGGCGGGAACCAGCCCCAGCATTTT
TRBV7-3	TRBD1	TRBJ2-7	.	CASSRGQGEEQYF	TGTGCCAGCAGCCGAGGACAGGGGGAGGAGCAGTACTTC
TRBV5-6	.	TRBJ2-2	.	CASSLAVKGDGEELFF	TGTGCCAGCAGCTTGGCGGTGAAGGGAGATGGGGAGGAGCTGTTTTTT
TRBV3-1/TRBV3-2	.	TRBJ1-6	.	CASSQGSTINSPLHF	TGTGCCAGCAGCCAAGGTAGCACTATTAATTCACCCCTCCACTTT
TRBV10-3	.	TRBJ1-1	.	CAMLTVLNTEAFF	TGTGCCATGTTGACAGTTCTGAACACTGAAGCTTTCTTT
TRBV28	.	TRBJ1-5	.	CASSLVGSSNQPQHF	TGTGCCAGCAGTTTAGTGGGGAGTAGCAATCAGCCCCAGCATTTT
TRBV10-3	.	TRBJ2-1	.	CAISESPTADEQFF	TGTGCCATCAGTGAGTCACCGACAGCCGATGAGCAGTTCTTC
TRBV2	.	TRBJ2-1	few	CASTPSQGLGYNEQFF	TGTGCCAGCACCCCCTCCCAGGGCTTAGGCTACAATGAGCAGTTCTTC
TRBV4-2	.	TRBJ1-2	.	CASSQDGGVGYGYTF	TGTGCCAGCAGCCAAGACGGAGGGGTAGGGTATGGCTACACCTTC
TRBV28	.	TRBJ1-2	few	CASSSLRGYTF	TGTGCCAGCAGTTCCCTTCGGGGCTACACCTTC
TRBV5-1	.	TRBJ2-3	.	CASSLDRTDSDTQYF	TGCGCCAGCAGCTTGGACCGGACAGATTCAGATACGCAGTATTTT
TRBV9	TRBD1	TRBJ1-3	.	CASSRGDRSSGNTIYF	TGTGCCAGCAGCCGCGGGGACAGGAGCTCTGGAAACACCATATATTTT
TRBV29-1	TRBD1	TRBJ1-5	.	CSVAGTGGADQPQHF	TGCAGCGTTGCCGGGACAGGGGGCGCAGATCAGCCCCAGCATTTT
TRBV6-2/TRBV6-3	TRBD2	TRBJ2-3	.	CASSSLAGDRADTQYF	TGTGCCAGCAGTTCTCTAGCGGGAGACAGGGCAGATACGCAGTATTTT
TRBV7-2	TRBD2	TRBJ2-3	once	CASSLASGMADTQYF	TGTGCCAGCAGCTTAGCCAGCGGGATGGCGGATACGCAGTATTTT
TRBV5-4	.	TRBJ2-2	.	CASSLAGASGELFF	TGTGCCAGCAGCTTGGCAGGGGCGAGCGGGGAGCTGTTTTTT
TRBV28	TRBD2	TRBJ2-7	once	CASRGGAGERYEQYF	TGTGCCAGCAGGGGTGGAGCGGGAGAACGGTACGAGCAGTACTTC
TRBV18	TRBD2	TRBJ2-1	.	CASSRSSIAGGNTDEQFF	TGTGCCAGCTCACGCTCATCAATAGCGGGAGGTAACACGGATGAGCAGTTCTTC
TRBV13	.	TRBJ1-6	once	CASSPPTGSPLHF	TGTGCCAGCAGCCCCCCGACAGGTTCACCCCTCCACTTT
TRBV7-8	.	TRBJ2-5	.	CASSLPPEGSETQYF	TGTGCCAGCAGCTTACCTCCGGAGGGATCGGAGACCCAGTACTTC
TRBV27	.	TRBJ2-3	once	CASTQLSTDTQYF	TGTGCCAGCACCCAACTAAGCACAGATACGCAGTATTTT
TRBV5-1	TRBD2	TRBJ2-1	.	CASSLRTSSYNEQFF	TGCGCCAGCAGCCTTCGGACTAGCAGCTACAATGAGCAGTTCTTC
TRBV28	TRBD1	TRBJ1-6	once	CASSMNRGRDSPLHF	TGTGCCAGCAGCATGAACAGGGGGAGGGATTCACCCCTCCACTTT
TRBV7-2	.	TRBJ1-1	.	CASSAEGMNTEAFF	TGTGCCAGCAGCGCTGAGGGTATGAACACTGAAGCTTTCTTT
TRBV7-3	TRBD1	TRBJ2-7	.	CASSLGTGVPYEQYF	TGTGCCAGCTCCCTTGGGACAGGGGTTCCCTACGAGCAGTACTTC
TRBV29-1	TRBD2	TRBJ2-5	.	CSVLASGGETQYF	TGCAGCGTTTTGGCTAGCGGTGGAGAGACCCAGTACTTC
TRBV28	.	TRBJ1-1	.	CASMVQGMNTEAFF	TGTGCCAGCATGGTCCAGGGGATGAACACTGAAGCTTTCTTT
TRBV19	.	TRBJ1-1	.	CASSITLTRGAFF	TGTGCCAGTAGTATAACTCTCACCCGGGGAGCTTTCTTT
TRBV4-2	TRBD2	TRBJ2-2	.	CASSQVGGVNTGELFF	TGTGCCAGCAGCCAAGTGGGGGGGGTGAACACCGGGGAGCTGTTTTTT
TRBV7-8	TRBD2	TRBJ2-7	.	CASSLGRVGASGRRDEQYF	TGTGCCAGCAGCTTAGGCAGGGTGGGGGCTAGCGGGAGGCGGGACGAGCAGTACTTC
TRBV24-1	TRBD1	TRBJ2-1	.	CATSDSRTGGVNEQFF	TGTGCCACCAGTGATTCCAGGACAGGGGGAGTCAATGAGCAGTTCTTC
TRBV5-5	TRBD1	TRBJ1-2	.	CASSLPGTGINYGYTF	TGTGCCAGCAGCTTGCCCGGGACAGGGATTAACTATGGCTACACCTTC
TRBV7-2	.	TRBJ2-1	.	CASSLAGASSDEQFF	TGTGCCAGCAGCTTAGCGGGGGCGAGCAGCGATGAGCAGTTCTTC
TRBV3-1/TRBV3-2	TRBD1	TRBJ1-2	.	CASSQGRGHYGYTF	TGTGCCAGCAGCCAAGGGAGGGGGCACTATGGCTACACCTTC
TRBV5-1	.	TRBJ2-1	.	CASSPSSYNEQFF	TGCGCCAGCAGCCCGAGCTCCTACAATGAGCAGTTCTTC
TRBV7-2	TRBD2	TRBJ2-2	.	CASSFLAGANTGELFF	TGTGCCAGCAGCTTCCTAGCGGGCGCGAACACCGGGGAGCTGTTTTTT
TRBV14	.	TRBJ1-1	.	CASSQVTGYTEAFF	TGTGCCAGCAGCCAAGTAACAGGGTACACTGAAGCTTTCTTT
TRBV6-5	.	TRBJ2-3	.	CASSYSSGDTQYF	TGTGCCAGCAGTTACTCGTCAGGAGATACGCAGTATTTT
TRBV18	.	TRBJ2-7	.	CASSPYPTSPYEQYF	TGTGCCAGCTCACCATACCCTACTTCCCCCTACGAGCAGTACTTC
TRBV7-3	TRBD2	TRBJ2-5	.	CASSSTGTSGRDGTQYF	TGTGCCAGCAGCTCTACCGGGACTAGCGGTCGTGACGGGACCCAGTACTTC